Following are 32 T cell receptor beta chains from one sample sequenced in a study of spatial heterogeneity in lung cancer (dated by TCRdb to the late 2010s). Here is what the overall study found, with its caveats: The tumor nonsynonymous mutation count correlated with the number of expanded intratumoral alpha and beta TCRs.

The time point label, as the study defines it: sample taken at primary tumor resection. The method behind the library was 5' RACE. Sequencing instrument: NextSeq 500. The public reads were reanalyzed by TCRdb: fastp trimming at Q25, MiXCR alignment, in-frame beta chains only. Each record represents a unique CDR3 protein, reported with the most common genes and DNA among its rows. The sample data list about 5,000 distinct CDR3 sequences, and roughly 8% of these were observed just once. The top ten hold about 15% of the sample. Their antigens are not known. Here the sequenced sample was lung tumor tissue, taken at surgery. The receptor set was obtained from a female donor with early-stage non-small cell lung cancer.

By sample fraction, this clonotype is medium-sized. The J gene is TRBJ2-1, the V gene TRBV24-1; 10 positions agree with TRBD2. This CDR3 is 17 amino acids long. In germline, CDR1 is KGHDR, CDR2 SFDVKD. The V segment lost 2 bases and the J segment 6 bases; nucleotides outside the gene matches: 9. The CDR3 protein is CATSDSSSGSLTNEQFF. The CDR3 DNA reads TGTGCCACCAGTGATTCCTCTAGCGGGAGTTTAACCAATGAGCAGTTCTTC.

By sample fraction, this clonotype is medium-sized. The rearrangement links TRBV27 to TRBJ1-5, with a tentative D call TRBD1 (5 bases). Trimming pared 8 bases from V and 7 bases from J, leaving 15 bases between. Germline V gives CDR1 MNHEY, CDR2 SMNVEV (reference sequence). The CDR3 is 13 residues long. The CDR3 loop is CASADTGRQPQHF. CDR3 DNA: TGTGCCAGCGCGGATACAGGTCGGCAGCCCCAGCATTTT.

This clonotype is classed as medium-sized (0.01 to 0.1%). This rearrangement joins TRBV7-3 to TRBJ2-7; D not certain. This CDR3 comprises 15 residues. Germline CDR1 and CDR2: SGHTA and FQGTGA. With 0 bases removed from V and 4 bases from J, the gap between germline ends came to 13 bases. Here the CDR3 reads CASSLTGLPPYEQYF. The CDR3 nucleotides are TGTGCCAGCAGCTTAACCGGTTTGCCTCCTTACGAGCAGTACTTC.

V usage is TRBV20-1 and J usage is TRBJ1-2; possibly TRBD1 for D (5 bases). The V and J ends lost 1 base and 3 bases respectively, with 15 bases between them. The CDR3 contains 15 residues. CDR1 DFQATT and CDR2 SNEGSKA come from the germline V gene (reference sequence). In DNA, the CDR3 is TGCAGTGCTAGAGTTGGTGGGGACGCCTACTATGGCTACACCTTC. Translation: CSARVGGDAYYGYTF.

This clonotype was found many times. The chain recombines TRBV27 with TRBJ2-7, with TRBD1 identical over 10 bases. This CDR3 contains 16 residues. V lost 0 bases and J lost 1; bases outside the gene matches: 3. In germline, CDR1 is MNHEY, CDR2 SMNVEV (reference sequence). The CDR3 coding sequence is TGTGCCAGCAGTTTATCCGGGACAGGGGCGTCCTACGAGCAGTACTTC. Its translation is CASSLSGTGASYEQYF.

By share, this clonotype counts as medium-sized. This sequence joins TRBV5-1 and TRBJ2-1; 7 positions agree with TRBD2. This CDR3 has 14 residues. V was pared by 4 bases and J by 7 bases, with 8 bases of the junction left unmatched. The V gene's germline CDR1 is SGHRS and CDR2 YFSETQ. CDR3 DNA: TGCGCCAGCAGCCCGCGGGCGGGAGAGAATGAGCAGTTCTTC. Protein sequence: CASSPRAGENEQFF.

CDR3: CAWSQFTMETQYF. The CDR3 DNA follows: TGTGCCTGGAGTCAATTTACGATGGAGACCCAGTACTTC. The chain carries TRBV30 and TRBJ2-5, with D uncertain. Deletions cut 2 bases from V and 5 bases from J, with 12 bases between. Germline CDR1 GTSNPN, CDR2 SVGIG (reference sequence). The CDR3 is made up of 13 amino acids.

In this sample, this clonotype turned up a few times. The chain carries TRBV7-9 and TRBJ1-5; 8 nucleotides line up with TRBD1. With 1 base clipped from V and 5 bases from J, the junction kept 1 base outside the gene matches. The germline gives CDR1 SEHNR, CDR2 FQNEAQ (reference sequence). This CDR3 contains 14 residues. CDR3 residues: CASSLGTGYQPQHF. The CDR3 region has the DNA TGTGCCAGCAGCTTAGGGACAGGGTATCAGCCCCAGCATTTT.

By proportion, this clonotype is medium-sized. The rearrangement links TRBV7-2 to TRBJ1-4; D is unclear. CDR1 is SGHTA, CDR2 FQGNSA, per germline. The CDR3 loop spans 13 amino acids. Trimming cost V 3 bases and J 7 bases, with 9 bases left between them. In nucleotides, the CDR3 is TGTGCCAGCAGCTTGGGGTTTAGTGAAAAACTGTTTTTT. Residues: CASSLGFSEKLFF.

This clonotype was counted at least ten times. The V and J genes are TRBV28 and TRBJ1-5, with D unclear. CDR3 length: 14 residues. V was pared by 6 bases and J by 3 bases, with 12 bases between. The germline V gene has CDR1 MDHEN and CDR2 SYDVKM. The CDR3 sequence: CASRGRGFNQPQHF. As DNA, the CDR3 is TGTGCCAGCAGGGGCAGAGGCTTCAATCAGCCCCAGCATTTT.

This clonotype is judged medium-sized. V usage is TRBV3-1 and J usage is TRBJ2-7; 11 bases match TRBD1. Germline V gene lookup returns CDR1 LGHDT and CDR2 YNNKEL (reference sequence). This CDR3 has 18 residues. V shed 2 bases, J shed 3 bases, and the junction held 12 bases outside the gene matches. In DNA form, the CDR3 reads TGTGCCAGCAGCCAACGGGACAGGGGGTTTGGGGTTATCTACGAGCAGTACTTC. Its protein product is CASSQRDRGFGVIYEQYF.

This clonotype is medium-sized within its sample. The chain links TRBV11-1 to TRBJ2-5; TRBD2 aligns across 11 bases. The CDR3 loop spans 18 amino acids. J lost 1 base, V lost 0 bases, and 7 bases had no gene match. CDR1 SGHAT and CDR2 FQDESV come from the germline V gene (reference sequence). For the CDR3, the DNA is TGTGCCAGCAGCTTAGCCCCACTAGCGGGGGTATTCCAAGAGACCCAGTACTTC. Protein sequence: CASSLAPLAGVFQETQYF.

By its share, this clonotype is medium-sized. The chain employs TRBV20-1 and TRBJ2-4; D is undetermined. V gave up 2 bases and J gave up 5 bases, with 13 bases separating them. Germline CDR1 reads DFQATT; CDR2 reads SNEGSKA (reference sequence). CDR3 length equals 14 residues. CDR3 protein: CSARQTRTENIQYF. The CDR3 DNA sequence: TGCAGTGCTAGACAAACGCGAACAGAAAACATTCAGTACTTC.

V gene TRBV6-6 combines with J gene TRBJ1-1, with D hard to call. Looked up from germline, CDR1 is MNHNY and CDR2 is SVGAGI (reference sequence). With 6 bases removed from V and 2 bases from J, the gap between germline ends came to 16 bases. The CDR3 sequence is 15 residues long. The CDR3, as DNA: TGTGCCAGCAGCAGTTCCCAGGTCGGTAACACTGAAGCTTTCTTT. Residues: CASSSSQVGNTEAFF.

In this sample, this clonotype turned up many times. The rearrangement joins TRBV29-1 to TRBJ1-1; D is uncertain. The V end was cut by 6 bases, the J end by 1 base, with 6 bases between. This CDR3 has 11 amino acids. Germline V lookup: CDR1 SQVTM, CDR2 ANQGSEA. CDR3 in amino acids: CSVRTNTEAFF. CDR3 sequence (DNA): TGCAGCGTCAGGACGAACACTGAAGCTTTCTTT.

This clonotype was recorded at least ten times. The V call is TRBV11-2, the J call TRBJ2-3; D is ambiguous. The V and J ends lost 3 bases and 3 bases respectively, with 7 bases between them. This CDR3 has 13 residues. CDR1 is SGHAT and CDR2 is FQNNGV in the germline V gene. The CDR3 DNA sequence: TGTGCCAGCAGCTTCGCTATAACAGATACGCAGTATTTT. This gives the protein CASSFAITDTQYF.

The chain combines TRBV27 with TRBJ2-1; 9 bases match TRBD1. CDR1 and CDR2 (germline): MNHEY, SMNVEV (reference sequence). This CDR3 contains 14 residues. V dropped 4 bases and J dropped 7; count of bases not matched to a gene: 5. DNA of the CDR3: TGTGCCAGCAGTTCAGGACAGGGGTTTAATGAGCAGTTCTTC. Its protein product is CASSSGQGFNEQFF.

V gene TRBV5-1 combines with J gene TRBJ1-2, with D possibly being TRBD1 (5 bases). The CDR3 has 15 amino acids. Germline CDR1 is SGHRS and CDR2 is YFSETQ. Trimming took off 6 bases at V and 2 bases at J, with 17 bases between the two ends. The CDR3 sequence is CASTGGGLGNYGYTF. In DNA, the CDR3 is TGCGCCAGCACCGGTGGGGGACTGGGAAACTATGGCTACACCTTC.

This clonotype was picked up many times. The chain carries TRBV13 and TRBJ2-1; 8 bases map to TRBD1. V dropped 6 bases and J dropped 6; count of bases not matched to a gene: 4. The length of the CDR3 is 13 residues. CDR1 and CDR2 from the germline V gene are PRHDT and FYEKMQ (reference sequence). The CDR3 coding sequence is TGTGCCAGCAGATTCACAGGGGGCAATGAGCAGTTCTTC. Its translation: CASRFTGGNEQFF.

This clonotype was found many times. The J gene is TRBJ1-4, the V gene TRBV28; D is perhaps TRBD1 (5 bases). Deletions cut 8 bases from V and 7 bases from J, with 14 bases between. Germline V gene lookup returns CDR1 MDHEN and CDR2 SYDVKM. The CDR3 is 13 amino acids. CDR3 sequence reads: CASGGNLGEKLFF. In DNA form, the CDR3 reads TGTGCCAGCGGGGGGAATCTGGGTGAAAAACTGTTTTTT.

This clonotype was seen more than once but under ten times. This chain joins TRBV9 and TRBJ2-5; D possibly corresponds to TRBD2 (5 bases). Germline CDR1 SGDLS, CDR2 YYNGEE. This CDR3 region has 16 residues. Trimming left V 6 bases short and J 0 bases short, with 18 bases between. The CDR3 DNA reads as TGTGCCAGCACCCAAGAGGCGGGCGCGTACCAAGAGACCCAGTACTTC. Its protein product is CASTQEAGAYQETQYF.

The gene calls are TRBV7-8 and TRBJ1-2; no reliable D call. Germline V lookup: CDR1 SGHVS, CDR2 FQNEAQ. Trimming took off 5 bases at V and 2 bases at J, with 6 bases between the two ends. This CDR3 has 12 amino acids. DNA for the CDR3: TGTGCCAGCAGCCTTCAAAACTATGGCTACACCTTC. The encoded protein is CASSLQNYGYTF.

This clonotype is termed medium-sized. The chain combines TRBV27 with TRBJ2-7, with 8 positions matching TRBD1. The germline V gene has CDR1 MNHEY and CDR2 SMNVEV (reference sequence). With 7 bases clipped from V and 13 bases from J, the junction kept 24 bases outside the gene matches. The CDR3 has 16 residues. CDR3 sequence: CASIPVLGQGPIPTYF. In DNA, the CDR3 is TGTGCCAGCATCCCAGTTCTAGGACAGGGTCCCATCCCTACCTACTTC.

This clonotype was detected many times. The chain employs TRBV3-1 and TRBJ1-1, with D possibly matching TRBD1 (5 bases). V was cut by 1 base and J by 8 bases, with 20 bases left in between. Germline V gene sequence: CDR1 LGHDT, CDR2 YNNKEL (reference sequence). The CDR3 totals 16 residues. CDR3 bases: TGTGCCAGCAGCCAAGCAGGGACCCTCGGCCGGAGAGAAGCTTTCTTT. This sequence encodes CASSQAGTLGRREAFF. The full variable domain, in which reference TRBV3-1 and TRBJ1-1 provide the parts outside the CDR3, is DTAVSQTPKYLVTQMGNDKSIKCEQNLGHDTMYWYKQDSKKFLKIMFSYNNKELIINETVPNRFSPKSPDKAHLNLHINSLELGDSAVYFCASSQAGTLGRREAFFGQGTRLTVV.

By share, this clonotype ranks as medium-sized (0.01 to 0.1%). The chain combines TRBV6-2 or TRBV6-3 with TRBJ2-7; the match to TRBD2 covers 11 bases. The CDR3 runs to 15 residues. Germline CDR1 and CDR2: MNHEY and SVGEGT. With 8 bases clipped from V and 4 bases from J, the junction kept 10 bases outside the gene matches. The CDR3 DNA reads TGTGCCAGCCACTACTCGGGACTAGCGGCTTACGAGCAGTACTTC. Encoded protein: CASHYSGLAAYEQYF.

This clonotype was picked up many times. The chain uses TRBV4-1 and TRBJ2-5; TRBD2 agrees at 14 bases. Germline-derived CDR1 and CDR2 are MGHRA and YSYEKL. This CDR3 is 18 amino acids long. V dropped 1 base and J dropped 4; count of bases not matched to a gene: 8. CDR3 sequence: CASSQGGTSGGSGETQYF. In nucleotides, the CDR3 is TGCGCCAGCAGCCAAGGAGGGACTAGCGGGGGCTCAGGAGAGACCCAGTACTTC.

This clonotype rates as medium-sized. V is TRBV4-3 and J is TRBJ2-7; 11 nucleotides agree with TRBD2. This CDR3 is 15 amino acids long. V lost 1 base and J lost 3; bases outside the gene matches: 2. Germline CDR1 reads LGHNA; CDR2 reads YSLEER. CDR3 nucleotides: TGCGCCAGCAGCCAAGGACTAGCGGGAAACTACGAGCAGTACTTC. Protein sequence: CASSQGLAGNYEQYF.

In its sample, this clonotype ranks as medium-sized. The chain couples TRBV11-2 to TRBJ2-1; D is unresolved. The CDR3 loop spans 13 amino acids. Trimming took 5 bases from V and 3 from J, leaving 8 bases between them. Germline CDR1 is SGHAT and CDR2 is FQNNGV. The CDR3 region is CASSGDNYNEQFF. The CDR3, as DNA: TGTGCCAGCAGCGGGGATAACTACAATGAGCAGTTCTTC.

This clonotype is categorized as medium-sized. V is TRBV2 and J is TRBJ2-3; 10 nucleotides match TRBD2. V gave up 6 bases and J gave up 3 bases; unmatched junction bases: 6. The CDR3 runs to 15 residues. Germline assignment: CDR1 SNHLY and CDR2 FYNNEI. The CDR3 loop reads CASSLPSGSTDTQYF. The CDR3 DNA follows: TGTGCCAGCAGCCTTCCTAGCGGGAGTACAGATACGCAGTATTTT.

This clonotype was picked up many times. The chain combines TRBV15 with TRBJ2-3; the match to TRBD2 covers 8 bases. The germline CDR1 and CDR2 sequences are LNHNV and YYDKDF (reference sequence). This CDR3 is 16 amino acids long. The trim removed 2 bases at V and 0 bases at J, leaving 4 bases unmatched. CDR3 loop: CATSRPLAGSTDTQYF. The CDR3 DNA reads TGTGCCACCAGCAGACCATTAGCGGGGAGCACAGATACGCAGTATTTT.

This clonotype is classed as medium-sized (0.01 to 0.1%). The chain carries TRBV6-2 or TRBV6-3 and TRBJ2-1; D tentatively fits TRBD1 or TRBD2 (5 bases each). The ends were cut back, 8 bases at V and 2 bases at J, with 19 bases in the middle. The CDR3 consists of 16 residues. The germline CDR1 and CDR2 sequences are MNHEY and SVGEGT. The CDR3 protein is CASQTRDPRAYNEQFF. CDR3 DNA sequence: TGTGCCAGCCAGACCCGGGACCCCAGAGCCTACAATGAGCAGTTCTTC.

This clonotype showed up many times. The V and J genes are TRBV20-1 and TRBJ2-7; no reliable D call. Trimming pared 0 bases from V and 1 base from J, leaving 10 bases between. This CDR3 region has 14 residues. Germline assignment: CDR1 DFQATT and CDR2 SNEGSKA (reference sequence). The CDR3 protein is CSARDRNRSYEQYF. Written as DNA, the CDR3 is TGCAGTGCTAGAGATCGTAACAGATCCTACGAGCAGTACTTC.